This TCR beta chain was identified during a study of blood T cell repertoires in COVID-19. Study in general: Both acute and convalescent COVID-19 samples were obtained from the United States, Italy and Spain.

TCRdb's copy holds only in-frame clones and misses some; the assay was immunoSEQ multiplex PCR. The table lists 100,000 to 150,000 clones, about 89% of them singletons, with just under 30% in the top ten. The CDR3 covers 13 residues. Germline CDR1 is SGHTA and CDR2 is FQGNSA. Trimming stripped 2 bases from V and 14 bases from J, with 16 bases between. This clonotype originated in a woman between 70 and 85 years old with acute or convalescent COVID-19. The V call is TRBV7-2, the J call TRBJ1-3; D unclear. Sequenced material: peripheral blood. The CDR3 loop is CASSLRSPPVLYF. DNA for the CDR3: TGTGCCAGCAGCTTACGGTCACCCCCCGTCCTATATTTT.